One TCR beta chain is described in this entry. Its antigen is not yet known. No base qualities exist here, and no much larger clone lies one base off it. The library was prepared using the immunoSEQ multiplex PCR assay. For the multiplex PCR, a mixture combining 60 forward primers for TCR Vbeta segments and 13 reverse primers for TCR Jbeta segments was used. The CDR3 region of rearranged TCR beta genes was amplified from genomic DNA by a multiplex PCR assay. The amplified TCR beta libraries were sequenced on the Illumina HiSeq System as 87-base-pair reads. Regarding the original processing steps: A later analysis counted 65 million to 90 million unique TCR beta chains across the 700 or so repertoires, and 9 million to 14 million of these chains were shared by at least two donors. To remove PCR and sequencing errors, raw reads were error-corrected and collapsed into unique sequences using a nearest-neighbor algorithm that merged closely related sequences. CDR3 sequences were aligned to IMGT reference sequences to assign V, D and J gene segments. For a sequence to be retained, a match of at least six nucleotides to both a V gene segment and a J gene segment was required. A rearrangement counted as productive if the CDR3 had no stop codons and remained in frame with V and J, and every other rearrangement counted as non-productive. Following IMGT convention, CDR3 was defined as the stretch from the second conserved V-encoded cysteine to the conserved J-encoded phenylalanine. In an earlier analysis of approximately 500 of the donors, sequences lacking an unambiguous match to a single V gene segment were excluded. In an earlier analysis of roughly 600 of the donors, a V segment was called functional when productive rearrangements were above 56.7%, and segregating when the standard deviation between donors exceeded 5%. To diagnose cytomegalovirus status from the catalog of TCR beta chain sequences, a statistical classification framework was built. A later analysis assigned V and J genes by comparing TCR nucleotide sequences with IMGT/GENE-DB human TR gene sequences. The TCRdist pipeline was used in a later analysis to assign CDR3 sequences and most-parsimonious VDJ recombination scenarios. In a later analysis, each TCR beta chain was defined by its CDR3 amino acid sequence together with its V-gene family, and reads lacking a unique V-gene family were excluded. To address suspected cross-contamination and a sequencing artifact, a later analysis removed roughly 640 highly shared, low-generation-probability nucleotide sequences. In a later analysis, a clonal expansion index for each public chain was calculated from normalized within-repertoire ranks of inferred template counts. In a later analysis, generation probabilities were computed with a VDJ recombination model fitted to out-of-frame rearrangements, and the resulting probabilities were checked against IGoR. Hypergeometric tests were used in a later analysis to score TCR-TCR, TCR-HLA and TCR-CMV co-occurrence, with a repertoire-size bias correction applied to the TCR pairs. False discovery rates were estimated in a later analysis by permuting HLA or CMV assignments 20 times. In a later analysis, co-occurring TCRs were grouped using DBSCAN, with TCRdist sequence similarity added in when clustering inside HLA-allele-positive subsets. Repertoires with fewer than 30,000 or more than 120,000 public chains, plus five repertoires with anomalous nucleotide sharing, were excluded from co-occurrence clustering. TCRdb took over this immuneACCESS table, retaining in-frame rearrangements with V and J assigned. Such tables are incomplete; in checked studies, under half of the missing clones stem from an unresolved V gene, and the remainder is unexplained. Clonal size and the V and J genes are those of that table, whereas D and trimming came from the DNA. Counted in this sample were 150,000 to 200,000 clones; about 81% of them appeared once. The ten biggest clones cover less than 1% of the sample.

The cohort consisted of approximately 670 healthy bone marrow donors. All cohort members were sampled while nominally healthy, although unrecorded immune exposures were likely present. The donor was CMV seropositive and was included in the group of approximately 310 seropositive cohort members. A peripheral blood sample was collected from each donor, and TCR beta sequencing was performed on peripheral blood mononuclear cells. The Qiagen DNeasy Blood Extraction Kit was used to extract genomic DNA from the blood cell samples. These data come from a study of cytomegalovirus exposure and HLA in healthy donors (dated by TCRdb to about 2017). Study-wide context: In an earlier analysis of some 550 of the donors, less than 350 Gb of sequence data and 90 million to 120 million unique TCR beta sequences from 150 million to 200 million T cells were reported. About 300 gigabases of sequencing data and 80 million or so unique TCR sequences were included in an early release covering around 600 HLA-typed donors. Among the approximately 420 genotyped donors, approximately 77% belonged to the genetic ancestry cluster associated with self-reported Caucasian donors. The study aimed to test whether cataloging public T cell receptors could reveal signatures of past pathogen exposure. The study profiled the T cell repertoires of fewer than 850 subjects by immunosequencing and related them to cytomegalovirus serostatus. In addition to the first cohort of 500 to 850 subjects, a separate validation cohort of 120 different subjects was used. The study combined high-throughput TCR immunosequencing, statistical association of individual TCRs with disease status, and machine learning to predict cytomegalovirus infection status. In a later analysis, previously published TCR beta repertoires from 666 donors were re-analyzed and high-resolution HLA genotyping was added so that TCR occurrence patterns could be studied. In the later analysis, no new phenotypic data were used to find candidate immune exposures; instead, reliance was placed on TCR beta sequences and their occurrence across donors. An earlier analysis of approximately 630 of the donors applied high-throughput TCR beta sequencing to assess whether each TCR beta V gene segment acted as functional or pseudogenic. Donor age, sex, ethnicity and CMV serostatus were collected together with the repertoire data. A later genetic analysis took genome-wide SNP genotypes for about three fifths of the roughly 670 donors and used that subset as a discovery cohort. All discovery cohort repertoires had been generated using a single sequencing platform. HLA typing included class I and class II loci at four-digit resolution. Typing coverage differed by locus: A, B, C, DRB1 and DQB1 were typed in about 629-640 donors, DQA1 in approximately 520, DPA1 in nearly 610, and DPB1 in 450 to 480. Because of strong linkage in the cohort, five DR-DQ haplotypes were treated as single units for association and clustering. Among 300 to 500 genotyped donors of the cohort, an average of roughly 230,000 unique TCR beta nucleotide sequences was sequenced per donor, of which about 18% were non-productive. Beyond this particular receptor, the publication reports: The presence/absence analyses assumed that sequencing depth was roughly uniform across donors, and that assumption may not be true. A cluster of highly shared sequence variants was judged likely to be a technical artifact of the sequencing pipeline. A further reported finding was that TCR beta sequences accurately predicted the HLA-A and HLA-B alleles for most subjects in the first cohort. A later analysis found that HLA-associated TCR beta chains were more clonally expanded and had lower generation probabilities than equally common non-associated chains. Some IMGT-functional V segments, including TRBV6-2 and TRBV6-3, could not be distinguished by the 87-base-pair reads and were therefore excluded. A later analysis found that TCR association rates varied across HLA loci, with DRB1 alleles showing the most associated TCRs and HLA-C alleles the fewest. Specific HLA alleles were associated with roughly 17,000 TCR beta sequences at a false discovery rate of 0.05 in a later analysis. Correlated functional status among segregating V segments might reflect linkage disequilibrium, but an unknown experimental factor could not be ruled out. The classifier was reported to diagnose cytomegalovirus status with high specificity and sensitivity in both the original and validation cohorts. For the cohort, immune exposure information was limited to CMV serostatus. A few of the identified cytomegalovirus-associated TCR beta chains were confirmed in vitro to be specific for cytomegalovirus antigens. When HLA alleles, especially DR and DQ, strongly co-occurred, attributing TCR associations to individual alleles was difficult. HLA typing was unavailable for some donors at each locus, so association tests used only the typed subset. Around 16 rarely observed V segments, including chromosome 9 orphons, were excluded from the earlier analysis of about 500 of the donors because counts were too low. A later genetic analysis associated a missense DCLRE1C variant with V-gene and J-gene trimming of TCR beta chains, and an independent cohort replicated the association. In a later analysis, several top co-occurrence clusters were reported to appear linked to parvovirus B19, influenza, CMV and Epstein-Barr virus. A later analysis found that most CMV-associated TCR beta chains appeared HLA-restricted, with HLA associations seemingly driven largely by CMV exposure. This cohort had only TCR beta chains sequenced, and the lack of alpha or paired-chain data limited which features could be detected. An earlier analysis of approximately 600 of the donors showed that most TCR beta V segments appeared in productive rearrangements either about 90% or about 30% of the time, which broadly matched IMGT annotations. According to the authors, the approach could potentially be generalized to other disease states and immunological phenotypes. According to a later genetic analysis, donors in an Asian-associated ancestry cluster had fewer N-insertions in productive TCRs than the approximately 670-donor mean. A total of around 150 TCR beta chains were listed by the study as associated with cytomegalovirus. Across donors, most TCR sequences were observed very rarely, whereas some public TCRs were present in many individuals.

Cut back by 5 bases and 5 bases, the V and J ends lie 19 bases apart. Reading from cysteine to phenylalanine, the CDR3 counts 16 amino acids. Only CDR3 DNA is held: 48 bases, read in frame from base 1. CDR1 and CDR2 (SGHTA, FQGTGA) derive from the germline V gene. Recombination joined TRBV7-3 with TRBJ2-1, and possibly TRBD2, on 6 matching bases. The sample taken for sequencing was PBMCs. The source is a girl aged 2-15 years in good health and CMV-seropositive. The sequence in DNA is TGTGCCAGCAGCCCCCATCCCGGGACTGGAAACAATGAGCAGTTCTTC. This codes for CASSPHPGTGNNEQFF.